Included here is one T cell receptor beta chain sequence, with context. Its antigen is not identified. Healthy individuals who donated bone marrow served as the donors. The PCR made use of 60 Vbeta and 13 Jbeta primers. The repertoire was sequenced with immunoSEQ multiplex PCR; TCRdb's copy has only in-frame clones and lacks some. This table lists just under 80,000 clones. The data belong to a study of cytomegalovirus exposure and HLA in healthy donors. General observations from the study: With high specificity and sensitivity, the classifier reportedly diagnosed cytomegalovirus status.

The V gene's germline CDR1 is LNHDA and CDR2 SQIVND (reference sequence). J was trimmed by 3 bases and V by 9 bases; bases with no gene match: 9. This CDR3 is built from 15 residues. The chain uses TRBV19 and TRBJ1-2, with 11 bases fitting TRBD1. Sequenced sample: PBMCs. The receptor comes from a man younger than 35 in good health and CMV-seropositive. The CDR3 nucleotides are TGTGCCAGCCTTCGCGGACAGGGGGCGGACTATGGCTACACCTTC. Protein product: CASLRGQGADYGYTF.